The clone carrying this TCR beta chain was recorded a few times. The CDR3 covers 13 residues. Germline V CDR1 and CDR2: DFQATT, SNEGSKA (reference sequence). V was trimmed by 3 bases and J by 8 bases, leaving 16 bases between them. TCRdb analysed the RT-PCR reads with MiXCR anew, one entry per CDR3 protein. Of about 680,000 distinct CDR3 sequences listed, approximately 15% are singletons. This chain links TRBV20-1 with TRBJ1-2; tentative D call: TRBD1 (5 bases). Sequenced material: memory CD4+ T cells from blood. The sequence derives from a female donor in good health, serving as a healthy control. The DNA of the CDR3 is TGCAGTGCTAGCCCCACCAGGGTTTACGGCTACACCTTC. It encodes CSASPTRVYGYTF.